What follows is one T cell receptor beta chain and its context. The antigen is not known. Losses at the gene ends were 5 bases for V and 0 bases for J; bases not matched to a gene: 6. From germline, CDR1 is SGHVS and CDR2 FQNEAQ. CDR3 length: 15 residues. Sampling of blood occurred at baseline, cycle 4 day 1, and cycle 7 day 1. The record originates from a study of OX40 agonist ivuxolimab in advanced cancers. Study-level findings and limits: Which antigen the expanded peripheral T cells recognized is unknown. At 0.1 to 3.0 mg/kg, clonal expansion of CD4+ and CD8+ blood T cells had occurred by week 6. Nonresponders, in some cases, also had low normalized T-cell clonal expansion.

Here immunoSEQ multiplex PCR was the method, and the copy in TCRdb shows in-frame clones only, minus some. The data hold tens of thousands of clones, with approximately 86% observed a single time. Sequences were derived from CD4+ or CD8+ T cells sorted from blood, sampled in a trial of the OX40 agonist ivuxolimab. V gene TRBV7-8 combines with J gene TRBJ2-7, with 8 positions matching TRBD1. The receptor comes from an adult with an advanced solid tumor such as melanoma, head and neck, liver or kidney cancer. CDR3: CASSLRQGPSYEQYF. DNA of the CDR3: TGTGCCAGCAGCCTGAGACAGGGGCCCTCCTACGAGCAGTACTTC.